This T cell receptor beta chain is from a study of blood T cell repertoires in COVID-19. Study-level background: The study drew acute and convalescent COVID-19 samples from the United States, Italy and Spain. T cells, B-cell-depleted T cells, or PBMCs supplied cDNA or gDNA.

Original methodology: Reference gene primer amplification gave nucleated cell count estimates. Here immunoSEQ multiplex PCR was the method, and the copy in TCRdb shows in-frame clones only, minus some. Clone size and the V and J calls come from that table; the DNA yielded D and trimming. The table shows fewer than 70,000 clones, with approximately 86% occurring only once. Between the trimmed V and J ends, which lost 0 bases and 6 bases, there was a span of 12 bases. The CDR3 runs to 15 residues. CDR1 is SGHRS, CDR2 YFSETQ, per germline. This TCR came from a woman aged 60 to 75 with acute or convalescent COVID-19. The source material was peripheral blood. The chain employs TRBV5-1 and TRBJ1-4; D may be TRBD1 (5 bases). The CDR3 spells CASSLGSGGYEKLFF. As DNA, the CDR3 is TGCGCCAGCAGCTTGGGCTCGGGGGGATATGAAAAACTGTTTTTT.